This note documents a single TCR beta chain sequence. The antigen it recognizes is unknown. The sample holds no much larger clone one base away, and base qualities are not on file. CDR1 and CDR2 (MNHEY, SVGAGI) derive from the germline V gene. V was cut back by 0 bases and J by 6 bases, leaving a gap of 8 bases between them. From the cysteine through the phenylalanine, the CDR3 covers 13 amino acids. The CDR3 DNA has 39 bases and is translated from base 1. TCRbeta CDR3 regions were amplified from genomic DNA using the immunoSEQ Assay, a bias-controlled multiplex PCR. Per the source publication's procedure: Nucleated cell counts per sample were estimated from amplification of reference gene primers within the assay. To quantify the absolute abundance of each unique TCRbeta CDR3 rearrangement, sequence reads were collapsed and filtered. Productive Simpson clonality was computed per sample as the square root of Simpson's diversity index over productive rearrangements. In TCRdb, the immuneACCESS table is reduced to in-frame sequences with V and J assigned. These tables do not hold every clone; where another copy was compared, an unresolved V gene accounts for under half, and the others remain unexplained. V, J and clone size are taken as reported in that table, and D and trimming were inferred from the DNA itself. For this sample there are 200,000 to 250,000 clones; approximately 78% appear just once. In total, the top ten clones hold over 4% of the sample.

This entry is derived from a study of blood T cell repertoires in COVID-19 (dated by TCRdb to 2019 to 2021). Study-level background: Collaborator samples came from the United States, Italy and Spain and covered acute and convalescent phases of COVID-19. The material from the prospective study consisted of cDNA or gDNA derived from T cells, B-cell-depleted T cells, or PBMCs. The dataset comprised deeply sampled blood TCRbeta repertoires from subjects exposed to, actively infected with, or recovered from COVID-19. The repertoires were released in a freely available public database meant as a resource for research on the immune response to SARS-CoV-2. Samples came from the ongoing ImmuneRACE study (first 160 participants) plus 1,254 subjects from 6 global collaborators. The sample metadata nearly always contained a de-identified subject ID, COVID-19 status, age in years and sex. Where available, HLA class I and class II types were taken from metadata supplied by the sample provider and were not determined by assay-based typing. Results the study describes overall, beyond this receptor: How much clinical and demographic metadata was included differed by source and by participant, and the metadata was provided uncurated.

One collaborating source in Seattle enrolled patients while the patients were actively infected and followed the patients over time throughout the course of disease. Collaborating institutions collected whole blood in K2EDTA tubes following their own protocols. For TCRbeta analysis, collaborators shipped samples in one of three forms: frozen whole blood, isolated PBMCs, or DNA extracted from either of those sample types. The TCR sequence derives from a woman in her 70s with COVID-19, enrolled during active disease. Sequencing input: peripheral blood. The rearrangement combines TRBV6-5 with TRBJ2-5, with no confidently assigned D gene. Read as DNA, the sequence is TGTGCCAGCAGTTACTCGCGATCGAAGACCCAGTACTTC. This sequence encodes CASSYSRSKTQYF.